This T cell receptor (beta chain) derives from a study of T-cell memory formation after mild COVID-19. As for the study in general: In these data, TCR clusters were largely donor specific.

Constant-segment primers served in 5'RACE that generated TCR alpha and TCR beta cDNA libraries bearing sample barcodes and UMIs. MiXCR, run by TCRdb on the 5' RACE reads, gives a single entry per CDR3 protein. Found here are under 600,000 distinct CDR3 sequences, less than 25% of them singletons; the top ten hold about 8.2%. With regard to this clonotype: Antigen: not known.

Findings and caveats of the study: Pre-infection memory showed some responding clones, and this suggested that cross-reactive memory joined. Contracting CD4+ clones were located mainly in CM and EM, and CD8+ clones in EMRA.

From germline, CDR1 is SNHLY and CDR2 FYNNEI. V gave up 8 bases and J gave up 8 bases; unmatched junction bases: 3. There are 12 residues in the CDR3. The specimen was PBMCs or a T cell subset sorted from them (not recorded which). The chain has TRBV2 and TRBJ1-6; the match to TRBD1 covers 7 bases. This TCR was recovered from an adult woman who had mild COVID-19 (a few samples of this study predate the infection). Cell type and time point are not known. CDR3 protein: CASYRGYSPLHF. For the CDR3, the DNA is TGTGCCAGCTACAGGGGATATTCACCCCTCCACTTT.